This T cell receptor beta chain was profiled in a study of shared clonotypes between healthy human individuals. Study information: In total, the donors were two women and a few men aged 18 to 49.

Study results and limitations: Estimated richness was generally greater in naive than memory subsets.

This clone was recorded a few times. Its antigen is not known. Sorted-subset replicate PCR reactions contained 200 ng DNA, corresponding to some 30,000 T cell genomes. Profiling relied on immunoSEQ multiplex PCR, and the TCRdb table lists in-frame clones only, not all of them. The repertoire holds nearly 1,000,000 clones, with 76% as singletons. Germline CDR1 and CDR2: SGHTA and FQGNSA. This CDR3 contains 14 residues. V lost 5 bases, J lost 5 bases, and 15 bases lay in between. Material for sequencing was memory CD4+ T cells sorted from blood. Subset indicated: CD45RA-negative fraction. The origin of this receptor is a man between 18 and 29 years old in good health. The rearrangement links TRBV7-2 to TRBJ1-1; D gene unclear. As DNA, the CDR3 is TGTGCCAGCAGCCACGGACCGGCTCTAACTGAAGCTTTCTTT. Its translation is CASSHGPALTEAFF.